This TCR beta chain was sequenced in a study of CD8 T cells in Susac syndrome. cDNA came from about 0.46 to 1 ug RNA primed by random hexamers. Coverage of TCR beta CDR3 amplification by immunoSEQ multiplex PCR extended to 54 Vbeta and 13 Jbeta. TCRdb re-called the immunoSEQ multiplex PCR reads with MiXCR, one entry per CDR3 protein. Among hundreds of thousands of distinct CDR3 sequences, 95% were seen once, and the ten largest hold just over 0.08%. The germline V gene has CDR1 DFQATT and CDR2 SNEGSKA (reference sequence). The CDR3 is 13 amino acids. V was trimmed by 0 bases and J by 10 bases, leaving 12 bases between them.

Sequenced sample: CD4+ T cells from PBMCs. This clonotype originated in a human donor with multiple sclerosis. J is TRBJ1-4 and V is TRBV20-1; D is uncertain. The DNA for the CDR3 is TGCAGTGCTAGAGATCACATAACCGGAAAACTGTTTTTT. This codes for CSARDHITGKLFF.